These 31 T cell receptor beta chains were sequenced from one sample in a study of human T cells and chemical hapten exposure. The time point here: patch test 2, 6 weeks after DPC sensitization. The sample's treatment: therapeutic diphenylcyclopropenone sensitization with weekly scalp DPC. MiXCR, applied by TCRdb to the RACE reads, yields one record per CDR3 protein. The sample consists of a few hundred thousand distinct CDR3 sequences, about 6% of them appearing once. Sequenced material: whole blood, taken in connection with sensitization to the hapten diphenylcyclopropenone (DPC). The receptors derive from a young woman with alopecia areata. Some clones in this sample may be carry-over from other donors' samples.

This clonotype was recorded many times. The chain is built from TRBV6-2 or TRBV6-3 and TRBJ1-3; D not certain. With 5 bases removed from V and 0 bases from J, the gap between germline ends came to 11 bases. CDR3 length: 15 amino acids. CDR1 is MNHEY and CDR2 is SVGEGT in the germline V gene. The CDR3 sequence: CASSRKGISGNTIYF. CDR3 nucleotides: TGTGCCAGCAGTCGGAAGGGAATCTCTGGAAACACCATATATTTT.

In its sample, this clonotype was seen many times. The DNA of the CDR3 is TGTGCCAGCAGTTATGATTCTAACACTGAAGCTTTCTTT. Translated: CASSYDSNTEAFF. This chain uses TRBV6-2 or TRBV6-3 with TRBJ1-1; D is unresolved. Trimming shortened V by 3 bases and J by 2 bases, and 7 bases separated the two germline ends. CDR3 size: 13 residues. Germline-derived CDR1 and CDR2 are MNHEY and SVGEGT.

The chain links TRBV5-6 to TRBJ2-1, with D hard to call. CDR1 and CDR2 (germline): SGHDT, YYEEEE. There are 14 residues in the CDR3. The germline V and J ends were trimmed by 1 base and 0 bases, with 5 bases remaining between them. The CDR3 bases are TGTGCCAGCAGCTTGCAGAGCTCCTACAATGAGCAGTTCTTC. Amino acid sequence: CASSLQSSYNEQFF.

This clonotype was counted at least ten times. The chain uses TRBV5-1 and TRBJ2-3, with D perhaps being TRBD1 or TRBD2 (5 bases each). The CDR3 runs 16 residues. Trimming removed 0 bases at V and 3 bases at J, with 14 bases between. The germline gives CDR1 SGHRS, CDR2 YFSETQ. The CDR3 nucleotides are TGCGCCAGCAGCTTGGCCGCGACGGGGCAGACAGATACGCAGTATTTT. Its protein is CASSLAATGQTDTQYF.

The sample holds many counts of this clonotype. The chain couples TRBV7-2 to TRBJ1-1; no firm D call. This CDR3 region has 14 residues. From germline, CDR1 is SGHTA and CDR2 FQGNSA. The V and J ends lost 3 bases and 6 bases respectively, with 14 bases between them. The CDR3 DNA reads TGTGCCAGCAGCTTTGAAAGGGTGTCGGCTGAAGCTTTCTTT. The encoded protein is CASSFERVSAEAFF. Full variable domain (missing parts from reference TRBV7-2 and TRBJ1-1): GAGVSQSPSNKVTEKGKDVELRCDPISGHTALYWYRQSLGQGLEFLIYFQGNSAPDKSGLPSDRFSAERTGGSVSTLTIQRTQQEDSAVYLCASSFERVSAEAFFGQGTRLTVV.

This clonotype was seen ten or more times. V and J are TRBV12-3 or TRBV12-4 and TRBJ1-5; D gene unclear. V was pared by 3 bases and J by 7 bases, with 7 bases between. This CDR3 spans 12 amino acids. CDR3 sequence: CASSFGRQPQHF. CDR3 nucleotides: TGTGCCAGCAGTTTTGGGCGACAGCCCCAGCATTTT.

V usage is TRBV12-3 or TRBV12-4 and J usage is TRBJ2-5, with D tentatively TRBD2 (5 bases). Trimming left V 5 bases short and J 7 bases short, with 17 bases between. The CDR3 contains 14 residues. Written as DNA, the CDR3 is TGTGCCAGCAGTCCACGGACTGAAAGTCGGACCCAGTACTTC. Amino acids: CASSPRTESRTQYF.

This clonotype was seen at least ten times. The chain combines TRBV14 with TRBJ1-2, with a possible D match to TRBD1 (5 bases). This CDR3 has 13 amino acids. Germline loops: CDR1 SGHDN, CDR2 FVKESK. V lost 4 bases to trimming and J lost 3 bases, with 9 bases between them. The CDR3 coding sequence is TGTGCCAGCAGCCGGGCCAGGGACTATGGCTACACCTTC. As protein: CASSRARDYGYTF.

This clonotype was picked up a small number of times. J is TRBJ2-5 and V is TRBV5-5; the D is unclear. This CDR3 has 16 residues. V lost 1 base and J lost 5, with 18 bases in between. CDR1 and CDR2 from the germline V gene are SGHKS and YYEKEE (reference sequence). CDR3 in amino acids: CASSLRNPGFGETQYF. The DNA for the CDR3 is TGTGCCAGCAGCTTGAGGAATCCGGGCTTCGGGGAGACCCAGTACTTC.

In its sample, this clonotype was seen many times. CDR3 DNA sequence: TGCAGTGCTAGAGGGACGATAGGAAGTAATCAGCCCCAGCATTTT. It codes for CSARGTIGSNQPQHF. The chain carries TRBV20-1 and TRBJ1-5; unclear D gene. The CDR3 consists of 15 residues. From germline, CDR1 is DFQATT and CDR2 SNEGSKA (reference sequence). The V and J ends lost 1 base and 4 bases respectively, with 14 bases between them.

V gene TRBV25-1 combines with J gene TRBJ1-5; D unclear. The CDR3 runs to 14 residues. Germline V gene lookup returns CDR1 MGHDK and CDR2 SYGVNS. The germline V and J ends were trimmed by 4 bases and 4 bases, with 11 bases remaining between them. The CDR3 bases are TGTGCCAGCAGTGGTCCTTTCCCTAATCAGCCCCAGCATTTT. Protein product: CASSGPFPNQPQHF.

This clonotype has a count of ten or more. This chain links TRBV5-1 with TRBJ1-4; a weak D match, TRBD1 (5 bases). This CDR3 region has 14 residues. With 0 bases removed from V and 8 bases from J, the gap between germline ends came to 11 bases. Germline CDR1 and CDR2: SGHRS and YFSETQ. CDR3 protein: CASSLELGVEKLFF. The CDR3 nucleotides read TGCGCCAGCAGCTTGGAGTTGGGGGTGGAAAAACTGTTTTTT.

This clonotype was seen repeatedly, ten times or more. The chain has TRBV19 and TRBJ1-2; D is ambiguous. This CDR3 has 12 amino acids. Germline CDR1 reads LNHDA; CDR2 reads SQIVND (reference sequence). Trimming shortened V by 7 bases and J by 5 bases, and 11 bases separated the two germline ends. The CDR3 protein is CASMERLYGYTF. The CDR3 DNA sequence: TGTGCCAGTATGGAACGGCTTTATGGCTACACCTTC. Full variable domain (remainder filled in from reference TRBV19 and TRBJ1-2): DGGITQSPKYLFRKEGQNVTLSCEQNLNHDAMYWYRQDPGQGLRLIYYSQIVNDFQKGDIAEGYSVSREKKESFPLTVTSAQKNPTAFYLCASMERLYGYTFGSGTRLTVV.

The sample holds many counts of this clonotype. The V and J genes are TRBV6-1 and TRBJ1-1; the D gene is possibly TRBD1 (5 bases). Between the trimmed V and J ends, which lost 10 bases and 6 bases, there was a span of 21 bases. The CDR3 is 14 residues long. CDR1 is MNHNS, CDR2 SASEGT, per germline. CDR3 sequence: CATQLQEFISEAFF. For the CDR3, the DNA is TGTGCCACCCAATTACAGGAGTTCATTTCTGAAGCTTTCTTT.

Many counts were recorded for this clonotype. The V call is TRBV24-1, the J call TRBJ2-1; maybe TRBD1 (6 bases). Trimming pared 7 bases from V and 7 bases from J, leaving 10 bases between. The CDR3 is 12 amino acids. CDR1 and CDR2 from the germline V gene are KGHDR and SFDVKD. The CDR3 DNA sequence: TGTGCCACCAGGGGGGCCGGGAATGAGCAGTTCTTC. Its translation: CATRGAGNEQFF.

The J gene is TRBJ1-1, the V gene TRBV2, with a possible D match to TRBD1 (6 bases). Germline V CDR1 and CDR2: SNHLY, FYNNEI. This CDR3 contains 14 residues. The V end lost 3 bases, the J end lost 10 bases, and 18 bases lay between the germline ends. The CDR3 region has the DNA TGTGCCAGCAGTGACAGGGGAAAGGACACGAGAGCTTTCTTT. It specifies CASSDRGKDTRAFF. Full variable domain (remainder filled in from reference TRBV2 and TRBJ1-1): EPEVTQTPSHQVTQMGQEVILRCVPISNHLYFYWYRQILGQKVEFLVSFYNNEISEKSEIFDDQFSVERPDGSNFTLKIRSTKLEDSAMYFCASSDRGKDTRAFFGQGTRLTVV.

This clonotype was counted at least ten times. The chain is built from TRBV20-1 and TRBJ2-7; the D gene is possibly TRBD1 (5 bases). CDR3 size: 12 residues. CDR1 and CDR2 (germline): DFQATT, SNEGSKA (reference sequence). V lost 0 bases, J lost 4 bases, and 7 bases lay in between. This chain's CDR3 is CSAREQEYEQYF. The CDR3 DNA reads TGCAGTGCTAGAGAACAGGAATACGAGCAGTACTTC.

This clonotype was detected only a few times. The rearrangement joins TRBV29-1 to TRBJ2-2; tentative D call: TRBD2 (7 bases). The CDR3 has 16 residues. The V gene lost 4 bases and the J gene lost 1 base, with 16 bases spanning the gap. Germline CDR1 and CDR2: SQVTM and ANQGSEA. The CDR3 coding sequence is TGCAGCGTTGTAGCGGCGGGGGCGCAGAACACCGGGGAGCTGTTTTTT. Its protein is CSVVAAGAQNTGELFF.

This clonotype was observed at least ten times. The chain carries TRBV6-1 and TRBJ1-6; D possibly corresponds to TRBD1 (6 bases). Between the trimmed V and J ends, which lost 4 bases and 5 bases, there was a span of 18 bases. CDR1 is MNHNS, CDR2 SASEGT, per germline. There are 17 residues in the CDR3. The CDR3 loop reads CASSAHRAGGNNSPLHF. DNA for the CDR3: TGTGCCAGCAGTGCCCACAGGGCAGGTGGGAATAATTCACCCCTCCACTTT.

This clonotype was counted at least ten times. The rearrangement joins TRBV10-3 to TRBJ2-3; 9 nucleotides match TRBD1. Losses at the gene ends were 7 bases for V and 1 base for J; bases not matched to a gene: 3. CDR3 length equals 14 residues. The germline V gene has CDR1 ENHRY and CDR2 SYGVKD. The CDR3 nucleotides are TGTGCCATCAAGAGGACAGGGGGCACAGATACGCAGTATTTT. Translated: CAIKRTGGTDTQYF.

This clonotype was recorded many times. The V gene is TRBV7-2, the J gene TRBJ2-3, with D possibly being TRBD1 (6 bases). The CDR3 runs to 16 residues. Trimming shortened V by 5 bases and J by 2 bases, and 17 bases separated the two germline ends. Per the germline V gene, CDR1 is SGHTA and CDR2 is FQGNSA. The CDR3 bases are TGTGCCAGCAGCCCCTACCAGTTGGGGGCCACAGATACGCAGTATTTT. Translation: CASSPYQLGATDTQYF.

This clonotype was picked up a small number of times. The chain has TRBV10-3 and TRBJ2-7; 7 nucleotides match TRBD1. Germline loops: CDR1 ENHRY, CDR2 SYGVKD. The CDR3 covers 15 residues. V trimming: 2 bases; J trimming: 3 bases; junction bases outside the gene matches: 7. CDR3 protein: CAISEPGQLRYEQYF. CDR3 in DNA: TGTGCCATCAGTGAGCCGGGACAGCTTCGCTACGAGCAGTACTTC.

The chain joins TRBV6-5 to TRBJ1-2; D gene uncertain. CDR3 length: 13 amino acids. V lost 4 bases and J 6 bases, leaving 12 bases between the germline ends. Per germline, CDR1 MNHEY and CDR2 SVGAGI. The CDR3 DNA is TGTGCCAGCAGTTCCGGCGGACCGCATGGCTACACCTTC. As protein: CASSSGGPHGYTF.

The sample holds a few counts of this clonotype. V and J are TRBV4-3 and TRBJ2-2; no definite D call. CDR1 and CDR2 (germline): LGHNA, YSLEER. The V and J ends lost 0 bases and 8 bases respectively, with 7 bases between them. The CDR3 runs to 13 residues. In nucleotides, the CDR3 is TGCGCCAGCAGCCAAGATCGATGGGGGGAGCTGTTTTTT. Its translation: CASSQDRWGELFF.

The rearrangement joins TRBV6-2 or TRBV6-3 to TRBJ2-2; D perhaps matches TRBD2 (5 bases). Germline assignment: CDR1 MNHEY and CDR2 SVGEGT. The V and J ends lost 6 bases and 0 bases respectively, with 8 bases between them. The CDR3 covers 14 residues. CDR3 sequence: CASRDSTNTGELFF. CDR3 DNA sequence: TGTGCCAGCAGGGACTCCACGAACACCGGGGAGCTGTTTTTT.

This clonotype showed up just a few times. This chain links TRBV20-1 with TRBJ2-3; D remains ambiguous. The CDR3 has 14 amino acids. Trimming removed 2 bases at V and 5 bases at J, with 14 bases between. Germline lookup yields CDR1 DFQATT and CDR2 SNEGSKA (reference sequence). CDR3 sequence: CSARIPKHRDTQYF. The CDR3 DNA is TGCAGTGCTAGAATTCCTAAACACAGAGATACGCAGTATTTT.

Only a few counts were recorded for this clonotype. This sequence joins TRBV7-2 and TRBJ2-7; TRBD2 matches 7 bases. V lost 6 bases, J lost 7 bases, and 12 bases stayed unmatched. Per the germline V gene, CDR1 is SGHTA and CDR2 is FQGNSA. The CDR3 is 14 residues long. The CDR3 DNA reads TGTGCCAGCAGAACGATTGAGCGGGGCATAGAGCAGTACTTC. It translates to CASRTIERGIEQYF.

This clonotype was observed a few times. The rearrangement links TRBV4-3 to TRBJ2-1; D is unresolved. The CDR3 is 13 residues long. With 1 base removed from V and 8 bases from J, the gap between germline ends came to 9 bases. Looked up from germline, CDR1 is LGHNA and CDR2 is YSLEER. The chain's CDR3 is CASSQALDDEQFF. In DNA, the CDR3 is TGCGCCAGCAGCCAAGCTCTAGACGATGAGCAGTTCTTC.

This CDR3 reads CASSYLAGTGANTEAFF. Here the CDR3 DNA reads TGTGCCAGCAGTTACCTTGCCGGGACAGGGGCCAACACTGAAGCTTTCTTT. The chain joins TRBV6-6 to TRBJ1-1; 10 nucleotides align to TRBD1. This CDR3 has 17 residues. Trimming at V came to 2 bases and at J to 2 bases, leaving 8 bases not matched to a gene. Germline V lookup: CDR1 MNHNY, CDR2 SVGAGI (reference sequence).

In its sample, this clonotype was seen a few times. The chain employs TRBV4-2 and TRBJ1-3, with TRBD1 as a possible D gene (5 bases). From germline, CDR1 is LGHNA and CDR2 YNFKEQ. The CDR3 is made up of 16 amino acids. V gave up 6 bases and J gave up 0 bases, with 15 bases separating them. CDR3 loop: CASSVDGTTSGNTIYF. The CDR3 nucleotides are TGTGCCAGCAGTGTAGACGGGACGACCTCTGGAAACACCATATATTTT.

This chain connects TRBV3-1 to TRBJ1-6; D is undetermined. CDR1 and CDR2 (germline): LGHDT, YNNKEL (reference sequence). V lost 6 bases and J lost 8, with 14 bases in between. This CDR3 has 14 amino acids. CDR3 loop: CASRLTGIDSPLHF. In nucleotides, the CDR3 is TGTGCCAGCAGGTTAACGGGTATCGATTCACCCCTCCACTTT.